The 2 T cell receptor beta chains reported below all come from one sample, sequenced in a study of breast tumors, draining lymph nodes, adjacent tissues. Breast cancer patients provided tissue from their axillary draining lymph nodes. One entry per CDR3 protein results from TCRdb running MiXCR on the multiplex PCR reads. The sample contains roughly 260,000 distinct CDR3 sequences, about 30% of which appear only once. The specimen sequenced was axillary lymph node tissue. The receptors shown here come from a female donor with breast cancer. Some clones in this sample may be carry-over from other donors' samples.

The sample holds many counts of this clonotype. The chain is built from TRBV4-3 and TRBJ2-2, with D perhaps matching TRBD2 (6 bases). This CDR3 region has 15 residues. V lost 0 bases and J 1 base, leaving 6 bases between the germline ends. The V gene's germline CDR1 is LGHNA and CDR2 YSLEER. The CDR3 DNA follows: TGCGCCAGCAGCCAAGAGGGGGGGAACACCGGGGAGCTGTTTTTT. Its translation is CASSQEGGNTGELFF.

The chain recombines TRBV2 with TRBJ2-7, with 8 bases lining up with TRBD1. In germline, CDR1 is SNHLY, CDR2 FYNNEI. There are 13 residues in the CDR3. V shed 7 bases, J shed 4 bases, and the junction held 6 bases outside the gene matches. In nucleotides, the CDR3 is TGTGCCAGCAAAGAGACAGGGGCATACGAGCAGTACTTC. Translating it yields CASKETGAYEQYF.